The clone carrying this T cell receptor (beta chain) was seen more than once but under ten times. Its specificity is unknown. The entry originates in a study of cytomegalovirus exposure and HLA in healthy donors. Findings and caveats of the study: Sequencing depth across donors, presence/absence analyses assumed, was roughly uniform. Among the sequence variants, a highly shared cluster was likely an artifact of sequencing.

The germline gives CDR1 LNHNV, CDR2 YYDKDF (reference sequence). This CDR3 has 18 amino acids. V gave up 1 base and J gave up 4 bases; unmatched junction bases: 9. PCR involved 60 Vbeta and 13 Jbeta primers. Produced via immunoSEQ multiplex PCR; TCRdb's table is partial and in-frame only. There are 100,000 to 150,000 clones in the sample; 77% occur only once, and 4% to 5% lies in the top ten. This clonotype was obtained from a male donor in good health and CMV-seropositive. The chain links TRBV15 to TRBJ2-5; TRBD2 matches 13 bases. Sequencing was performed on PBMCs. The CDR3 DNA sequence: TGTGCCACCAGCAGAGGAACTAGCGGGAGGGCCGGGAGAGAGACCCAGTACTTC. It encodes CATSRGTSGRAGRETQYF.